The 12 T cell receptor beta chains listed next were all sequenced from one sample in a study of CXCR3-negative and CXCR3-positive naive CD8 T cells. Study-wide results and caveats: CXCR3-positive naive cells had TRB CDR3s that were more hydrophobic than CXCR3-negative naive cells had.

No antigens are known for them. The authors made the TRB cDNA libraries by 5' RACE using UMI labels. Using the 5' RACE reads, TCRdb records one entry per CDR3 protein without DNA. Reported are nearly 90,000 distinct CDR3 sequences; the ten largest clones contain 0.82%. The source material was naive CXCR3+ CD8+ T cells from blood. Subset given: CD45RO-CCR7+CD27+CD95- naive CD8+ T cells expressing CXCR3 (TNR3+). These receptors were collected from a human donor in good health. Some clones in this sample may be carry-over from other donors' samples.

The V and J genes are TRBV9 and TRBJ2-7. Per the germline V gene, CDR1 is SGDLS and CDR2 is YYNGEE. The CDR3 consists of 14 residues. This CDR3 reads CASSVGSPSYEQYF. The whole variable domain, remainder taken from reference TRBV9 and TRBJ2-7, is DSGVTQTPKHLITATGQRVTLRCSPRSGDLSVYWYQQSLDQGLQFLIQYYNGEERAKGNILERFSAQQFPDLHSELNLSSLELGDSALYFCASSVGSPSYEQYFGPGTRLTVT.

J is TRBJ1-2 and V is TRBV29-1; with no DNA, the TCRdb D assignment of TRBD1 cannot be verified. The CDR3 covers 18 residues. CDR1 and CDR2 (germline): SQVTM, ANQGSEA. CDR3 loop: CSVEDPSGERGMGYGYTF.

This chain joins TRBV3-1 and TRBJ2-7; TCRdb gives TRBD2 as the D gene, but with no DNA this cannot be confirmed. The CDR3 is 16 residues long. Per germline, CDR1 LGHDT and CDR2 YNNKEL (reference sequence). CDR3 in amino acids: CASSQDTLAGAYEQYF.

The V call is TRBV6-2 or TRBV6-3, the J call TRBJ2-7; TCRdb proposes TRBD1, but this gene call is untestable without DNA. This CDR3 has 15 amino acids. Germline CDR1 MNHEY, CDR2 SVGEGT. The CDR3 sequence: CASGYGDRGWYEQYF.

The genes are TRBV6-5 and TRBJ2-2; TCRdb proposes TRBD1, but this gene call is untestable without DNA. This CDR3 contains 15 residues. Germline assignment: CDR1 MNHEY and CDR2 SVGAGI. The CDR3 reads CASSYSTGGEGELFF.

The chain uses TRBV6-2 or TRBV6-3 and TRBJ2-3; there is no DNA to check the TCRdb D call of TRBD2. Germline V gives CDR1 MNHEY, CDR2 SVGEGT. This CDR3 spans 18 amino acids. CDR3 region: CASSYSGVAEPEGDTQYF.

The CDR3 spells CASSPGTEQYF. The chain is built from TRBV28 and TRBJ2-7; there is no DNA to check the TCRdb D call of TRBD1. Looked up from germline, CDR1 is MDHEN and CDR2 is SYDVKM. The CDR3 has 11 residues.

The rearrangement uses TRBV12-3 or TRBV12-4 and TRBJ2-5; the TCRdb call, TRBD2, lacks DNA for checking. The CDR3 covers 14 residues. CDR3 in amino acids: CASRPSGGAETQYF.

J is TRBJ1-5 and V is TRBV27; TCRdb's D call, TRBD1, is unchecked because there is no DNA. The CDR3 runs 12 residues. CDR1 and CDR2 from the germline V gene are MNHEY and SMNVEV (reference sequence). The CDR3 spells CARTGGSQPQHF.

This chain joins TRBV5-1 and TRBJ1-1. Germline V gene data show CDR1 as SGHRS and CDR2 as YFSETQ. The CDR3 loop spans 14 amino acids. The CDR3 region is CASSSEATNTEAFF.

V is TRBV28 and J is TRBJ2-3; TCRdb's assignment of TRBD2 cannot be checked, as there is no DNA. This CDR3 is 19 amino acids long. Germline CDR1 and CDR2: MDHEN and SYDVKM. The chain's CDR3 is CASSSSGGDLIRGTDTQYF.

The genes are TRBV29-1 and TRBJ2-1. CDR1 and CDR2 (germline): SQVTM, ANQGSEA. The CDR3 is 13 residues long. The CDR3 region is CSVLLVSKREQFF.